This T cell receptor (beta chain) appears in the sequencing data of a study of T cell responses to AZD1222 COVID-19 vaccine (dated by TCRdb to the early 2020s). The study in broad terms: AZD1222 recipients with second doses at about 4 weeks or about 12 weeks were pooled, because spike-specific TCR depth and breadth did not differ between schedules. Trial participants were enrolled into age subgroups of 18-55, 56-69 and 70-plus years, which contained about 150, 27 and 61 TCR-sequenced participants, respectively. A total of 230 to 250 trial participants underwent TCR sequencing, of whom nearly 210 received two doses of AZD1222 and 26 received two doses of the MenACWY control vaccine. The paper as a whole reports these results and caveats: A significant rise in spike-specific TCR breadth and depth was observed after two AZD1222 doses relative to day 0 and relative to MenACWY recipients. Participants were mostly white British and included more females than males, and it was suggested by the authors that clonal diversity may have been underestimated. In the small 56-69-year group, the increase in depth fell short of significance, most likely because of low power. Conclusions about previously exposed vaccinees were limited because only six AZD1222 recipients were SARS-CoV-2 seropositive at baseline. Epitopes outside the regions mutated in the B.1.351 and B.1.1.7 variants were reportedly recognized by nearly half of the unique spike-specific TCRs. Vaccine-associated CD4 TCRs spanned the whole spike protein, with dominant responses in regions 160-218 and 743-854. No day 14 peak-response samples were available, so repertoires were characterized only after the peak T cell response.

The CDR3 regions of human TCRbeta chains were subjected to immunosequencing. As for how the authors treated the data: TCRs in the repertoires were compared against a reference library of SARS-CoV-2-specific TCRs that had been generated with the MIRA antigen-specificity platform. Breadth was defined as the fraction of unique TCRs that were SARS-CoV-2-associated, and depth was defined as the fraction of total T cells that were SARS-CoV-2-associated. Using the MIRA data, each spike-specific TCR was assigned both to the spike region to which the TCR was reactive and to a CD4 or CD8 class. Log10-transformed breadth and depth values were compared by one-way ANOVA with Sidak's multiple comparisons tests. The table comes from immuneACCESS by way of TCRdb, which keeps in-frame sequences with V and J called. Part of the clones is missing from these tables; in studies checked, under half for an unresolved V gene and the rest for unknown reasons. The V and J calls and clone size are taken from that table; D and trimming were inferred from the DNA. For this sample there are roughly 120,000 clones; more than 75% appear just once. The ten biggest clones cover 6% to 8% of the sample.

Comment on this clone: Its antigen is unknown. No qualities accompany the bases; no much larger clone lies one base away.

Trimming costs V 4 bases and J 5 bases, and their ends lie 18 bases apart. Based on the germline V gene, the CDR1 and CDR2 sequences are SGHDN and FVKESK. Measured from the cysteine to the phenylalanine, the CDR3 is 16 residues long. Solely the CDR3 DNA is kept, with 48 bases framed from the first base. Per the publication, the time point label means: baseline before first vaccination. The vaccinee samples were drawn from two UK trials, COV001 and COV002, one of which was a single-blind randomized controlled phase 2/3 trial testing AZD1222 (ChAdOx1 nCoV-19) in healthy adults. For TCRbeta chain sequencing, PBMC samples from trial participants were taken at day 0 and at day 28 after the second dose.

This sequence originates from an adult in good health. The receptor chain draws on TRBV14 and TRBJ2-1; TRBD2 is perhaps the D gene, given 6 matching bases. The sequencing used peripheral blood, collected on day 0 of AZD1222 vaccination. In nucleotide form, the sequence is TGTGCCAGCAGCCCCCTTGGGCGGGGTCGGAACAATGAGCAGTTCTTC. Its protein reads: CASSPLGRGRNNEQFF.